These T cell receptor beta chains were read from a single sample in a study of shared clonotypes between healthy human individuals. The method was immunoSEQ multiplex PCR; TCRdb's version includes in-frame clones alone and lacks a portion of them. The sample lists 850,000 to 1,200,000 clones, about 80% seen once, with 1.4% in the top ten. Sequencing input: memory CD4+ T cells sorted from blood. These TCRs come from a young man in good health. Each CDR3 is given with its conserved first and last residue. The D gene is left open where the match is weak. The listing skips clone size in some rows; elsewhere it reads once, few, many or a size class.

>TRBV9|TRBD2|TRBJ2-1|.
CASSIAGGDNEQFF
TGTGCCAGCAGTATAGCGGGAGGCGACAATGAGCAGTTCTTC
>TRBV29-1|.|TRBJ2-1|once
CSVGIRGLYNEQFF
TGCAGCGTTGGGATCAGGGGCCTATACAATGAGCAGTTCTTC
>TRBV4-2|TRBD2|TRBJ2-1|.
CASSQTSGGPYNEQFF
TGTGCCAGCAGCCAAACTAGCGGGGGGCCCTACAATGAGCAGTTCTTC
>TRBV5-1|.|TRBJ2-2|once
CASSYNRNLGNTGELFF
TGCGCCAGCAGCTATAACCGAAACCTAGGGAACACCGGGGAGCTGTTTTTT
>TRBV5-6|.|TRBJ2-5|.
CASSNSRTAGETQYF
TGTGCCAGCAGCAATAGCCGGACGGCGGGAGAGACCCAGTACTTC
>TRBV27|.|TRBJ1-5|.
CASSPRRDYSNQPQHF
TGTGCCAGCAGTCCCCGACGGGACTATAGCAATCAGCCCCAGCATTTT
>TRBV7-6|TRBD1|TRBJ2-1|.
CASSPWTGHNEQFF
TGTGCCAGCAGCCCGTGGACAGGGCACAATGAGCAGTTCTTC
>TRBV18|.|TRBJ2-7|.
CASSPPARGVYEQYF
TGTGCCAGCTCACCACCAGCCAGGGGAGTCTACGAGCAGTACTTC
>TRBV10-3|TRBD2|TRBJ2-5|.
CAISDSGLAETQYF
TGTGCCATCAGTGACTCGGGACTAGCAGAGACCCAGTACTTC
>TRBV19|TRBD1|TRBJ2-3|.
CASSDRGRADTQYF
TGTGCCAGTAGCGACAGGGGGCGCGCAGATACGCAGTATTTT
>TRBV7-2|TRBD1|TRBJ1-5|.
CASSFGQGGQPQHF
TGTGCCAGCAGCTTCGGACAGGGAGGGCAGCCCCAGCATTTT
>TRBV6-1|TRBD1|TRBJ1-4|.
CASSEATRDRGKDEKLFF
TGTGCCAGCAGTGAAGCAACCCGGGACAGGGGAAAGGATGAAAAACTGTTTTTT
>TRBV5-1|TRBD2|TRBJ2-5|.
CASSLVTSGGTYQETQYF
TGCGCCAGCAGCTTGGTGACTAGCGGGGGGACGTACCAAGAGACCCAGTACTTC
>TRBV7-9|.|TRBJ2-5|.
CASSLGSMRAQETQYF
TGTGCCAGCAGCTTAGGGAGTATGAGGGCCCAAGAGACCCAGTACTTC
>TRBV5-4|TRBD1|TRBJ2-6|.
CASSLADRAASGANVLTF
TGTGCCAGCAGCTTGGCGGACAGGGCTGCCTCTGGGGCCAACGTCCTGACTTTC
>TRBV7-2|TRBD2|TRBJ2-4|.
CASSPGLTFGIQYF
TGTGCCAGCAGCCCGGGACTAACCTTCGGCATTCAGTACTTC
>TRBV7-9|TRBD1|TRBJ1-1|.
CASSPQGVITEAFF
TGTGCCAGCAGCCCACAGGGGGTGATTACTGAAGCTTTCTTT
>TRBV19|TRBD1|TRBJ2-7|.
CASSPPGQAYEQYF
TGTGCCAGTAGTCCCCCCGGACAGGCCTACGAGCAGTACTTC
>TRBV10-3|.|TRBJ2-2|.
CAISESTGKGTGELFF
TGTGCCATCAGTGAGTCGACCGGGAAGGGCACCGGGGAGCTGTTTTTT
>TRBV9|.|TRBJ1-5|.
CASSVGGRGQPQHF
TGTGCCAGCAGCGTAGGGGGGCGCGGACAGCCCCAGCATTTT
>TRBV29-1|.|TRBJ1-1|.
CSVEGLNTEAFF
TGCAGCGTTGAGGGACTAAACACTGAAGCTTTCTTT
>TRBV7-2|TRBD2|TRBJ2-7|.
CASSFGPLAGAYEQYF
TGTGCCAGCAGCTTTGGCCCACTAGCGGGAGCTTACGAGCAGTACTTC
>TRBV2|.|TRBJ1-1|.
CASSDPVAGLAEAFF
TGTGCCAGCAGTGATCCCGTGGCAGGGTTGGCTGAAGCTTTCTTT
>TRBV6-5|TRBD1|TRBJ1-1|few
CASSDRDRGAFF
TGTGCCAGCAGTGACCGGGACAGGGGGGCTTTCTTT
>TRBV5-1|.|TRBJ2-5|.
CASSLDSRGETQYF
TGCGCCAGCAGCTTGGACAGTCGAGGGGAGACCCAGTACTTC
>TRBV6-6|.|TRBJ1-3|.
CASRGPGNTIYF
TGTGCCAGCAGGGGACCCGGAAACACCATATATTTT
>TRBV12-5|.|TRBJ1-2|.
CASGLRGGDYGYTF
TGTGCTAGTGGTTTAAGAGGGGGTGACTATGGCTACACCTTC